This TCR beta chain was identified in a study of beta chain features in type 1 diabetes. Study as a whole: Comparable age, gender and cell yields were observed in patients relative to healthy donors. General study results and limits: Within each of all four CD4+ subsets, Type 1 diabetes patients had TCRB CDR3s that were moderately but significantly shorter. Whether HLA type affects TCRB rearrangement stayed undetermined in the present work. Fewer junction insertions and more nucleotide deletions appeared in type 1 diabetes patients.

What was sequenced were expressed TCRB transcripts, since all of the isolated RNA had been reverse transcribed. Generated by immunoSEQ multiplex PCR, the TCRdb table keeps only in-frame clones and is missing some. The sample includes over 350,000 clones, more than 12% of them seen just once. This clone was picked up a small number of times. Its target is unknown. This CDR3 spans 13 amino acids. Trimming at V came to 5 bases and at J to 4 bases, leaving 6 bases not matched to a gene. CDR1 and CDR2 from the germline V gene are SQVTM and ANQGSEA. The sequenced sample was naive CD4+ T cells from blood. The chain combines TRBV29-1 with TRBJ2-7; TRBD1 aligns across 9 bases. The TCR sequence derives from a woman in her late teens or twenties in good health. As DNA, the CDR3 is TGCAGCGTTTTCGCCGGGACAGGGTACGAGCAGTACTTC. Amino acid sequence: CSVFAGTGYEQYF.